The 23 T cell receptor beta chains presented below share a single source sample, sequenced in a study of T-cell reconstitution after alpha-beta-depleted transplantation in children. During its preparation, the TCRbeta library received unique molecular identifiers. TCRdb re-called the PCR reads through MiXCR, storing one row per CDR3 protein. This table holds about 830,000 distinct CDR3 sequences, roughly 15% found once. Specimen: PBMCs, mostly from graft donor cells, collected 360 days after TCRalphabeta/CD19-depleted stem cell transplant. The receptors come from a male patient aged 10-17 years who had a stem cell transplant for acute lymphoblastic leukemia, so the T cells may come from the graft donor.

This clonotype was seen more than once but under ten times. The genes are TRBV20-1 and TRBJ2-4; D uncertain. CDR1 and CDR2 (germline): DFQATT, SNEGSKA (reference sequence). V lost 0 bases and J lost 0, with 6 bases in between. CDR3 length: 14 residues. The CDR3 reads CSARELLAKNIQYF. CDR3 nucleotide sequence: TGCAGTGCTAGAGAACTCCTAGCCAAAAACATTCAGTACTTC.

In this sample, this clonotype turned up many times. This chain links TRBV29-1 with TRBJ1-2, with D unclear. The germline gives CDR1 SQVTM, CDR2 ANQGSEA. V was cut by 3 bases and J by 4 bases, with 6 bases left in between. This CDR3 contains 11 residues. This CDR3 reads CSVDASYGYTF. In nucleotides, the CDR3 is TGCAGCGTTGACGCCTCCTATGGCTACACCTTC. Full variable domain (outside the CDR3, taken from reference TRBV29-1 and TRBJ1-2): SAVISQKPSRDICQRGTSLTIQCQVDSQVTMMFWYRQQPGQSLTLIATANQGSEATYESGFVIDKFPISRPNLTFSTLTVSNMSPEDSSIYLCSVDASYGYTFGSGTRLTVV.

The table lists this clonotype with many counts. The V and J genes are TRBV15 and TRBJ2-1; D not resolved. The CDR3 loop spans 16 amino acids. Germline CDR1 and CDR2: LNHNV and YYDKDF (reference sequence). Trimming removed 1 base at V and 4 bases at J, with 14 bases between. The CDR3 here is CATSRVLETGYNEQFF. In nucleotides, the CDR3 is TGTGCCACCAGCAGAGTTCTCGAGACTGGGTACAATGAGCAGTTCTTC.

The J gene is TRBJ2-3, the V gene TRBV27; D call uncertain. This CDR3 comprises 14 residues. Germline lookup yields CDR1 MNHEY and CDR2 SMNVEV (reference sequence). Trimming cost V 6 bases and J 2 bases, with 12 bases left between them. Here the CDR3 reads CASSPTGDTDTQYF. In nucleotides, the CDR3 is TGTGCCAGCAGCCCCACTGGGGACACAGATACGCAGTATTTT.

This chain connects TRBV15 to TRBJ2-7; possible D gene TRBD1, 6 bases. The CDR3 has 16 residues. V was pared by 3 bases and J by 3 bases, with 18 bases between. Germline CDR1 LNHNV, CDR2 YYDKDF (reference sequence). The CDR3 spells CATSSLEGDGVYEQYF. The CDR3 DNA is TGTGCCACCAGCAGCCTTGAGGGGGATGGGGTCTACGAGCAGTACTTC.

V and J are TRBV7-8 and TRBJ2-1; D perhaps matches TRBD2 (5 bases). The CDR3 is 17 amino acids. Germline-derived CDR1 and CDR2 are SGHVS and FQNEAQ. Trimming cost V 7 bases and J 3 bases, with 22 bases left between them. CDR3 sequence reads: CASTRAGRAAIYNEQFF. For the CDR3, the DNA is TGTGCCAGCACCCGGGCAGGAAGAGCGGCCATCTACAATGAGCAGTTCTTC.

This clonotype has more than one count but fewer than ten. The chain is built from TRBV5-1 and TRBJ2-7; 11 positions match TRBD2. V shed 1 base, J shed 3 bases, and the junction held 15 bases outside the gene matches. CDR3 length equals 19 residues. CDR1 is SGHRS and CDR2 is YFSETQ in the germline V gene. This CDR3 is CASSLSQGSSLAGVYEQYF. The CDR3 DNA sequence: TGCGCCAGCAGCTTGTCACAGGGGTCCTCACTAGCGGGAGTCTACGAGCAGTACTTC.

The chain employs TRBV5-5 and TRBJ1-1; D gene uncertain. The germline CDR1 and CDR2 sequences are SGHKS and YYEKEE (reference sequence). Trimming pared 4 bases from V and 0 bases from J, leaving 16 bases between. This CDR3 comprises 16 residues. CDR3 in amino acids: CASSPDREPLNTEAFF. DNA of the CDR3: TGTGCCAGCAGCCCGGATAGGGAACCCTTGAACACTGAAGCTTTCTTT.

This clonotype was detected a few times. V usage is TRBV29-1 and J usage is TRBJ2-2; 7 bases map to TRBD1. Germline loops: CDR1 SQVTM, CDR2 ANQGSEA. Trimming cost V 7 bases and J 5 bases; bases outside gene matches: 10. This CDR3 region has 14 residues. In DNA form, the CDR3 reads TGCAGCGCAAGACAGGGTTGGGAGACCGGGGAGCTGTTTTTT. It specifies CSARQGWETGELFF.

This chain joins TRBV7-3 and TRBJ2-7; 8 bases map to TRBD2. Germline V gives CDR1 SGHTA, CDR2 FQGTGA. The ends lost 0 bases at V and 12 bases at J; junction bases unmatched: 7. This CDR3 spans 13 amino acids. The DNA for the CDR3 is TGTGCCAGCAGCTTAACGGCGCGGGAGGTACTGTACTTC. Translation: CASSLTAREVLYF.

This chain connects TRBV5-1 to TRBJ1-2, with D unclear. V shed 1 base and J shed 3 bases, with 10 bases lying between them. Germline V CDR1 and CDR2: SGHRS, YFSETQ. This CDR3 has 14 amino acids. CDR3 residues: CASSLWELYYGYTF. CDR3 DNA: TGCGCCAGCAGCTTGTGGGAGTTATACTATGGCTACACCTTC.

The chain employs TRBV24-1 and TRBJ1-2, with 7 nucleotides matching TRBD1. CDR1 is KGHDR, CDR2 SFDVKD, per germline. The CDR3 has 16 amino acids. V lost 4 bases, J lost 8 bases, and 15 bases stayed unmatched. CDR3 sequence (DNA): TGTGCCACCAGTGACCTCTACAGGGGCGGCGTGGAGGGCTACACCTTC. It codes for CATSDLYRGGVEGYTF.

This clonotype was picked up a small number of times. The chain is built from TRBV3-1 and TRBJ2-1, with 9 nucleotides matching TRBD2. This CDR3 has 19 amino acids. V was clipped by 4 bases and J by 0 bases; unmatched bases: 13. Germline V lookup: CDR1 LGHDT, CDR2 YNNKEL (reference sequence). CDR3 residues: CASSRYLAGSPSSYNEQFF. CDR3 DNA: TGTGCCAGCAGCCGATACCTAGCGGGGTCACCCAGCTCCTACAATGAGCAGTTCTTC.

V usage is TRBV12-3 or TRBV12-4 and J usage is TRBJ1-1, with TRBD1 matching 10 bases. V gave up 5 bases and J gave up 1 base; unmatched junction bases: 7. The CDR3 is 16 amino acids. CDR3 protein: CASSGNRDRGNTEAFF. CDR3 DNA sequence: TGTGCCAGCAGTGGGAACCGGGACAGGGGGAACACTGAAGCTTTCTTT.

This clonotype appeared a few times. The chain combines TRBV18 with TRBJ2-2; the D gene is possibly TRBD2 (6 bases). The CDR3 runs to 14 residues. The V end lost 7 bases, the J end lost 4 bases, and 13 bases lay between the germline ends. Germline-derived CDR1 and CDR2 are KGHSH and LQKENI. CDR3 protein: CASFDQGGTGELFF. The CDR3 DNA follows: TGTGCCAGCTTTGACCAGGGAGGCACCGGGGAGCTGTTTTTT. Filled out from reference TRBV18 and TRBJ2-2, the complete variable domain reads NAGVMQNPRHLVRRRGQEARLRCSPMKGHSHVYWYRQLPEEGLKFMVYLQKENIIDESGMPKERFSAEFPKEGPSILRIQQVVRGDSAAYFCASFDQGGTGELFFGEGSRLTVL.

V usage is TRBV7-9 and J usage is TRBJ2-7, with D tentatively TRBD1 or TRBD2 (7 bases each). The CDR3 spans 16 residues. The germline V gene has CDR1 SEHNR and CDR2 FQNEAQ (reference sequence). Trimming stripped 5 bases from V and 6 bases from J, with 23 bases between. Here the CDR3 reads CASSPRGGNLEIEQYF. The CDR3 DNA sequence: TGTGCCAGCAGCCCCAGGGGGGGGAACCTCGAAATCGAGCAGTACTTC.

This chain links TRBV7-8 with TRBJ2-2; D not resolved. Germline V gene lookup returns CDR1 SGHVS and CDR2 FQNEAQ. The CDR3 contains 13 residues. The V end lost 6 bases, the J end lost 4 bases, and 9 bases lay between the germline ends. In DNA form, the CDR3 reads TGTGCCAGCAGGCCGGGTGTCACCGGGGAGCTGTTTTTT. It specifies CASRPGVTGELFF.

CDR3 DNA: TGTGCCAGCAGCTTTTCGCCCGGACTGGACGGCAATGAGCAGTTCTTC. It yields the protein CASSFSPGLDGNEQFF. The chain carries TRBV11-2 and TRBJ2-1, with D possibly being TRBD2 (5 bases). The CDR3 consists of 16 residues. The germline V and J ends were trimmed by 3 bases and 6 bases, with 18 bases remaining between them. The V gene's germline CDR1 is SGHAT and CDR2 FQNNGV. Filled out from reference TRBV11-2 and TRBJ2-1, the complete variable domain reads EAGVAQSPRYKIIEKRQSVAFWCNPISGHATLYWYQQILGQGPKLLIQFQNNGVVDDSQLPKDRFSAERLKGVDSTLKIQPAKLEDSAVYLCASSFSPGLDGNEQFFGPGTRLTVL.

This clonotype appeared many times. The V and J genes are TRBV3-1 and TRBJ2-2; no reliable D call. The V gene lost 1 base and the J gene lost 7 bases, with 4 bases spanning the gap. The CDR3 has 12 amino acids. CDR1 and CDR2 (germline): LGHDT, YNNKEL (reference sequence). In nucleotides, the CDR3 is TGTGCCAGCAGCCAAGTCGACGGGGAGCTGTTTTTT. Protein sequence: CASSQVDGELFF.

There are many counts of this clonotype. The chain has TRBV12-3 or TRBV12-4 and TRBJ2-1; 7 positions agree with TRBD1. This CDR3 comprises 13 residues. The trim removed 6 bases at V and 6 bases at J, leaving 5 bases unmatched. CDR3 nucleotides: TGTGCCAGCAGCCGGGGACAGACCAATGAGCAGTTCTTC. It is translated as CASSRGQTNEQFF.

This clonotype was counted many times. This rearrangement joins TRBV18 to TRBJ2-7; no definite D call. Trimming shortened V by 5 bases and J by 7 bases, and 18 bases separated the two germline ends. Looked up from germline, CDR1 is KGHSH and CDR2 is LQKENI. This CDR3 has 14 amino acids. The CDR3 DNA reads TGTGCCAGCTCATCTTCGCCCTGGGCGCTAGAGCAGTACTTC. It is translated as CASSSSPWALEQYF. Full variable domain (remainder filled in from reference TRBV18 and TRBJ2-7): NAGVMQNPRHLVRRRGQEARLRCSPMKGHSHVYWYRQLPEEGLKFMVYLQKENIIDESGMPKERFSAEFPKEGPSILRIQQVVRGDSAAYFCASSSSPWALEQYFGPGTRLTVT.

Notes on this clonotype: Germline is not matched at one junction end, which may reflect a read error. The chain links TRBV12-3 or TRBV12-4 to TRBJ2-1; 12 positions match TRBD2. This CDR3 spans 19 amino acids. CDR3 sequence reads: CTSCLATSGRVRSYNEQFF. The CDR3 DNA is TGTACCAGCTGTTTAGCGACTAGCGGGAGAGTTAGGTCCTACAATGAGCAGTTCTTC.

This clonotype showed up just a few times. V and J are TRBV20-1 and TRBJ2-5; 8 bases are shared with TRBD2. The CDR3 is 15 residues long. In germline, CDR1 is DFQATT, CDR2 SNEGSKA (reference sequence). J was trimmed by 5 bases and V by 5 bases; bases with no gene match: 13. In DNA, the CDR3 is TGCAGTGCTCGGTCCCCGGGACTAGTGGCGGAGACCCAGTACTTC. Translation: CSARSPGLVAETQYF.